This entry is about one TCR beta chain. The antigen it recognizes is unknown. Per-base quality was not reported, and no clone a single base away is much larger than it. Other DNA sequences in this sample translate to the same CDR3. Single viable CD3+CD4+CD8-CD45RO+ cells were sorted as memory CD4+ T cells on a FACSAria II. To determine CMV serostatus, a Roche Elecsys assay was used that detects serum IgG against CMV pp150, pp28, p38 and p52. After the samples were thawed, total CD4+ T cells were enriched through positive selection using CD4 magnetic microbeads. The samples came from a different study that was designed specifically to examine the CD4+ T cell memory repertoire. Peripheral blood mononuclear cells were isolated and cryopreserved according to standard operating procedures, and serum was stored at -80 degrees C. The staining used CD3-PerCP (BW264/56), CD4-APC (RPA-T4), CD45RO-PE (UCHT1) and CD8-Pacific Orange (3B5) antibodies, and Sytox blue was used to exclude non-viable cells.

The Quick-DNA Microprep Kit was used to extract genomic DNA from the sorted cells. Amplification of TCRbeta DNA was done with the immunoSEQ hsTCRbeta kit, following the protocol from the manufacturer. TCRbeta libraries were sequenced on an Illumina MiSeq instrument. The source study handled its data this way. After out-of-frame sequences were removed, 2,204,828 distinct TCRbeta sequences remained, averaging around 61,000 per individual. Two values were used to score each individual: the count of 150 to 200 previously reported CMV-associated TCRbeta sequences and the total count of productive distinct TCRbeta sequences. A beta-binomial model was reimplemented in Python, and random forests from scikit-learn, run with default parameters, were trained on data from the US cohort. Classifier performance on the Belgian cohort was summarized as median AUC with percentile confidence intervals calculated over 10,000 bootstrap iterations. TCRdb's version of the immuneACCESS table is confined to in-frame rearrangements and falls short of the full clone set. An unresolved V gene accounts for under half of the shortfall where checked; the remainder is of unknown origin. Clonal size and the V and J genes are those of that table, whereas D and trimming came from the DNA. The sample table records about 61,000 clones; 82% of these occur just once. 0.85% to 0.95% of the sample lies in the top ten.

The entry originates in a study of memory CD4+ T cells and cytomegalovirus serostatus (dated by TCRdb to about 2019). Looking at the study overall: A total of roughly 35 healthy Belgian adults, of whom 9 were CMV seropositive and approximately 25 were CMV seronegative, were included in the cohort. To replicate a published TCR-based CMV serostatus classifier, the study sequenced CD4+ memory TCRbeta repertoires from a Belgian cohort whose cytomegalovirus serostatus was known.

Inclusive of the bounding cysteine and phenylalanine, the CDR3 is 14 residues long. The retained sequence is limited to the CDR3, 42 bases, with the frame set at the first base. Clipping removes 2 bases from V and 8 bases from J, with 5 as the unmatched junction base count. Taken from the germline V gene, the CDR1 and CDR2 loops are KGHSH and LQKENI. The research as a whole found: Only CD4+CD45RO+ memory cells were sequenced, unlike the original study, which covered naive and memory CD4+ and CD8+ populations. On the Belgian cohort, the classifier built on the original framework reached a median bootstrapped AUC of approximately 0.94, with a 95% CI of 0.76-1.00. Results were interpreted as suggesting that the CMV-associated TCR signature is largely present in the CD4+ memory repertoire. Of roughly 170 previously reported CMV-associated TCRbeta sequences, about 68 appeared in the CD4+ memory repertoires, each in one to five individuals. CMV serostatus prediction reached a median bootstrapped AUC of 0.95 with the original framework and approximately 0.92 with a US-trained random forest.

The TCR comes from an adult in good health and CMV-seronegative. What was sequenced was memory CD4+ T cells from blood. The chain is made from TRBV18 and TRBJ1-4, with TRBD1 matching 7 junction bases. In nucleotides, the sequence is TGTGCCAGCTCACCAAGGCAGGGGGGCGAAAAACTGTTTTTT. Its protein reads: CASSPRQGGEKLFF.